The source of this T cell receptor beta chain is a study of OX40 agonist ivuxolimab in advanced cancers. Looking at the study overall: Treatment of patients was with ivuxolimab, an agonistic anti-OX40 (CD134) antibody. Study-wide results and caveats: At doses 0.1 to 3.0 mg/kg, CD4+ and CD8+ clones expanded.

This CDR3 is 11 amino acids long. Germline values: CDR1 GTSNPN, CDR2 SVGIG (reference sequence). The germline V and J ends were trimmed by 3 bases and 4 bases, with 7 bases remaining between them. Generated by immunoSEQ multiplex PCR, the TCRdb table keeps only in-frame clones and is missing some. Of 68,000 or so clones in the sample, approximately 88% were seen once. A word on this clone: Its antigen remains unknown.

Autoimmune disease history or systemic immunosuppression was exclusionary. Sampling times: baseline, cycle 4 day 1, cycle 7 day 1. The chain is built from TRBV30 and TRBJ2-7, with D possibly matching TRBD1 (5 bases). The sequence was collected from an adult with an advanced solid tumor such as melanoma, head and neck, liver or kidney cancer. The sample here was CD4+ or CD8+ T cells sorted from blood, taken in a trial of the OX40 agonist ivuxolimab. CDR3 sequence (DNA): TGTGCCTGGAGCACAGGATACGAGCAGTACTTC. Translation: CAWSTGYEQYF. The full variable domain, in which reference TRBV30 and TRBJ2-7 provide the parts outside the CDR3, is SQTIHQWPATLVQPVGSPLSLECTVEGTSNPNLYWYRQAAGRGLQLLFYSVGIGQISSEVPQNLSASRPQDRQFILSSKKLLLSDSGFYLCAWSTGYEQYFGPGTRLTVT.